Listed below are T cell receptor beta chains from one sample, sequenced in a study of blood T cell repertoires in COVID-19. TCRdb's copy holds only in-frame clones and misses some; the assay was immunoSEQ multiplex PCR. The data contain around 150,000 clones, roughly 83% of them singletons. Sequenced input: PBMCs or T cells enriched from blood (not recorded which). Receptor source: a woman aged 55 to 70 who had recovered from COVID-19. CDR3s include the opening cysteine and the closing phenylalanine or tryptophan. The order of the fields is J gene, D gene, V gene, clone size, CDR3 protein, CDR3 DNA. The D gene is left open where the match is weak. The size of a clone is reported for some rows only, either as once, few or many, or as a class for expanded clones.

J: TRBJ2-3; D: NA; V: TRBV5-4; size: once; CDR3: CASSSRGATDTQYF; DNA: TGTGCCAGCAGCTCTCGGGGGGCCACAGATACGCAGTATTTT
J: TRBJ2-7; D: TRBD1; V: TRBV5-1; size: NA; CDR3: CASSSGGTGTYEQYF; DNA: TGCGCCAGCAGCTCCGGAGGGACAGGGACCTACGAGCAGTACTTC
J: TRBJ2-1; D: TRBD2; V: TRBV30; size: NA; CDR3: CAWNLAGGLEQFF; DNA: TGTGCCTGGAATCTAGCGGGAGGACTTGAGCAGTTCTTC
J: TRBJ2-2; D: TRBD1; V: TRBV28; size: NA; CDR3: CASSAPGQFTGELFF; DNA: TGTGCCAGCAGTGCACCGGGACAGTTTACCGGGGAGCTGTTTTTT
J: TRBJ2-2; D: TRBD1; V: TRBV24-1; size: NA; CDR3: CATSDPGQWNTGELFF; DNA: TGTGCCACCAGTGATCCGGGACAGTGGAACACCGGGGAGCTGTTTTTT
J: TRBJ2-7; D: NA; V: TRBV30; size: many; CDR3: CAWGSPRTYEQYF; DNA: TGTGCCTGGGGCTCCCCGCGCACCTACGAGCAGTACTTC
J: TRBJ2-1; D: TRBD1; V: TRBV14; size: many; CDR3: CASSQVPGQGDNEQFF; DNA: TGTGCCAGCAGCCAAGTGCCGGGACAGGGGGACAATGAGCAGTTCTTC
J: TRBJ1-2; D: NA; V: TRBV19; size: NA; CDR3: CASNSVYGYTF; DNA: TGTGCCAGTAATTCAGTTTATGGCTACACCTTC
J: TRBJ1-5; D: NA; V: TRBV19; size: NA; CDR3: CASSIVGQAYQPQHF; DNA: TGTGCCAGTAGTATTGTGGGTCAGGCTTATCAGCCCCAGCATTTT
J: TRBJ1-5; D: TRBD1; V: TRBV10-3; size: NA; CDR3: CAISGDSGQPQHF; DNA: TGTGCCATCAGCGGGGACAGCGGGCAGCCCCAGCATTTT
J: TRBJ2-6; D: NA; V: TRBV9; size: NA; CDR3: CASSTRRGSGANVLTF; DNA: TGTGCCAGCAGCACCCGCAGGGGCTCTGGGGCCAACGTCCTGACTTTC
J: TRBJ1-1; D: NA; V: TRBV30; size: once; CDR3: CAWSPGGREAFF; DNA: TGTGCCTGGAGTCCGGGGGGCCGAGAAGCTTTCTTT
J: TRBJ2-3; D: NA; V: TRBV6-5; size: NA; CDR3: CASSLRGKTDTQYF; DNA: TGTGCCAGCAGTCTCCGCGGGAAAACAGATACGCAGTATTTT
J: TRBJ2-5; D: TRBD2; V: TRBV3-1/TRBV3-2; size: NA; CDR3: CASSPRTSGLQETQYF; DNA: TGTGCCAGCAGCCCCCGGACTAGCGGGCTCCAAGAGACCCAGTACTTC
J: TRBJ1-1; D: TRBD1; V: TRBV30; size: NA; CDR3: CAWSGNSGTGATEAFF; DNA: TGTGCCTGGAGTGGGAACTCCGGGACAGGGGCCACTGAAGCTTTCTTT
J: TRBJ2-1; D: TRBD2; V: TRBV19; size: NA; CDR3: CASSRLAGAEQFF; DNA: TGTGCCAGTAGTCGGCTAGCGGGAGCTGAGCAGTTCTTC
J: TRBJ2-3; D: TRBD1; V: TRBV5-6; size: NA; CDR3: CASSLVFGTVDTQYF; DNA: TGTGCCAGCAGCTTGGTTTTCGGGACAGTAGATACGCAGTATTTT
J: TRBJ2-5; D: TRBD1; V: TRBV4-1; size: NA; CDR3: CASSQWTGEETQYF; DNA: TGCGCCAGCAGCCAATGGACAGGGGAAGAGACCCAGTACTTC
J: TRBJ1-1; D: NA; V: TRBV5-1; size: NA; CDR3: CASKVDTPNTEAFF; DNA: TGCGCCAGCAAGGTCGACACCCCGAACACTGAAGCTTTCTTT
J: TRBJ2-7; D: NA; V: TRBV7-2; size: NA; CDR3: CASSPLSGRAYEQYF; DNA: TGTGCCAGCAGCCCTTTGAGCGGAAGAGCCTACGAGCAGTACTTC
J: TRBJ2-5; D: NA; V: TRBV18; size: NA; CDR3: CASSPRMVETQYF; DNA: TGTGCCAGCTCACCGCGGATGGTAGAGACCCAGTACTTC
J: TRBJ2-7; D: NA; V: TRBV5-1; size: few; CDR3: CASSARAGQGYEQYF; DNA: TGCGCCAGCAGCGCGAGGGCGGGGCAGGGCTACGAGCAGTACTTC
J: TRBJ2-2; D: TRBD1; V: TRBV5-1; size: NA; CDR3: CASSIVGQGASNTGELFF; DNA: TGCGCCAGCAGCATTGTTGGACAGGGGGCGTCTAACACCGGGGAGCTGTTTTTT
J: TRBJ2-6; D: NA; V: TRBV7-6; size: NA; CDR3: CASSAGTTGANVLTF; DNA: TGTGCCAGCAGCGCAGGTACGACTGGGGCCAACGTCCTGACTTTC
J: TRBJ1-1; D: NA; V: TRBV5-1; size: NA; CDR3: CASSLATGSTEAFF; DNA: TGCGCCAGCAGCTTGGCCACGGGGTCCACTGAAGCTTTCTTT
J: TRBJ1-6; D: NA; V: TRBV2; size: NA; CDR3: CASSEALGPHNSPLHF; DNA: TGTGCCAGCAGTGAAGCGCTTGGCCCTCATAATTCACCCCTCCACTTT
J: TRBJ2-5; D: NA; V: TRBV29-1; size: NA; CDR3: CSGRVRQPQETQYF; DNA: TGCAGCGGGAGGGTGAGACAGCCCCAAGAGACCCAGTACTTC
J: TRBJ2-7; D: TRBD1; V: TRBV5-1; size: NA; CDR3: CASSLVTGGGEQYF; DNA: TGCGCCAGCAGCTTGGTCACAGGGGGTGGTGAGCAGTACTTC
J: TRBJ1-2; D: NA; V: TRBV19; size: NA; CDR3: CASSIVGSNYGYTF; DNA: TGTGCCAGTAGTATAGTCGGGAGCAACTATGGCTACACCTTC
J: TRBJ1-4; D: NA; V: TRBV2; size: NA; CDR3: CASSGGTNEKLFF; DNA: TGTGCCAGCAGTGGGGGCACGAATGAAAAACTGTTTTTT
J: TRBJ2-1; D: NA; V: TRBV2; size: NA; CDR3: CASNPGLGWGEQFF; DNA: TGTGCCAGCAATCCGGGACTGGGATGGGGTGAGCAGTTCTTC
J: TRBJ1-1; D: TRBD1; V: TRBV2; size: NA; CDR3: CASSVSDRSEAFF; DNA: TGTGCCAGCAGTGTCTCGGACAGGTCTGAAGCTTTCTTT
J: TRBJ1-2; D: NA; V: TRBV3-1/TRBV3-2; size: NA; CDR3: CASSQSAGIDNYGYTF; DNA: TGTGCCAGCAGCCAATCGGCGGGAATCGATAACTATGGCTACACCTTC
J: TRBJ1-1; D: NA; V: TRBV4-2; size: NA; CDR3: CASSQDWGLNTEAFF; DNA: TGTGCCAGCAGCCAAGATTGGGGGCTGAACACTGAAGCTTTCTTT
J: TRBJ1-5; D: NA; V: TRBV7-8; size: NA; CDR3: CASSRGQRYSNQPQHF; DNA: TGTGCCAGCAGCCGTGGACAGAGATATAGCAATCAGCCCCAGCATTTT
J: TRBJ1-2; D: TRBD1; V: TRBV28; size: NA; CDR3: CASSLGTGAAFLANYGYTF; DNA: TGTGCCAGCAGTTTAGGGACAGGGGCTGCGTTTCTAGCTAACTATGGCTACACCTTC
J: TRBJ1-4; D: NA; V: TRBV6-6; size: NA; CDR3: CASCRFSLSTNEKLFF; DNA: TGTGCCAGCTGCAGGTTTTCTCTTTCAACTAATGAAAAACTGTTTTTT
J: TRBJ2-5; D: TRBD1; V: TRBV5-1; size: NA; CDR3: CASSLGQGGETQYF; DNA: TGCGCCAGCAGCTTGGGACAGGGGGGAGAGACCCAGTACTTC
J: TRBJ1-6; D: TRBD1; V: TRBV30; size: NA; CDR3: CAWSVFGGTGDSPLHF; DNA: TGTGCCTGGAGTGTTTTTGGAGGGACAGGGGATTCACCCCTCCACTTT
J: TRBJ1-3; D: NA; V: TRBV5-6; size: NA; CDR3: CASRSQGSGNTIYF; DNA: TGTGCCAGCAGATCCCAGGGGAGTGGGAACACCATATATTTT
J: TRBJ2-1; D: TRBD1; V: TRBV27; size: NA; CDR3: CASSYTSRGSEQFF; DNA: TGTGCCAGCAGTTACACCTCCAGGGGGAGTGAGCAGTTCTTC
J: TRBJ2-3; D: NA; V: TRBV7-3; size: NA; CDR3: CASSRQGLSSTDTQYF; DNA: TGTGCCAGCAGCCGCCAGGGACTCTCTAGCACAGATACGCAGTATTTT
J: TRBJ1-4; D: NA; V: TRBV11-2; size: NA; CDR3: CASSYLRGGEKLFF; DNA: TGTGCCAGCAGCTACCTGAGGGGAGGTGAAAAACTGTTTTTT
J: TRBJ1-2; D: TRBD1; V: TRBV7-9; size: NA; CDR3: CASSRGQGDGYTF; DNA: TGTGCCAGCAGCCGAGGACAGGGAGACGGCTACACCTTC
J: TRBJ2-7; D: TRBD1; V: TRBV6-5; size: NA; CDR3: CASSYDRADPYEQYF; DNA: TGTGCCAGCAGTTACGACAGGGCCGATCCCTACGAGCAGTACTTC
J: TRBJ1-1; D: TRBD1; V: TRBV5-1; size: NA; CDR3: CASRSTGGSWNEAFF; DNA: TGCGCCAGCAGATCGACAGGGGGGAGCTGGAATGAAGCTTTCTTT
J: TRBJ2-2; D: NA; V: TRBV4-1; size: NA; CDR3: CASSQWYGTNTGELFF; DNA: TGCGCCAGCAGCCAATGGTACGGGACGAACACCGGGGAGCTGTTTTTT
J: TRBJ1-1; D: NA; V: TRBV7-3; size: NA; CDR3: CASSSQGTDKAFF; DNA: TGTGCCAGCAGCTCCCAGGGGACGGATAAAGCTTTCTTT
J: TRBJ1-6; D: TRBD1; V: TRBV27; size: once; CDR3: CASRPGTANNSPLHF; DNA: TGTGCCAGCAGACCCGGGACAGCGAATAATTCACCCCTCCACTTT
J: TRBJ1-4; D: TRBD1; V: TRBV29-1; size: NA; CDR3: CSVSDRGGEKLFF; DNA: TGCAGCGTTTCGGACAGGGGAGGTGAAAAACTGTTTTTT
J: TRBJ1-1; D: TRBD1; V: TRBV5-5; size: NA; CDR3: CASETGGNTEAFF; DNA: TGTGCCAGTGAAACAGGGGGGAACACTGAAGCTTTCTTT
J: TRBJ1-2; D: TRBD1; V: TRBV3-1/TRBV3-2; size: once; CDR3: CASSQIPGQGGGYGYTF; DNA: TGTGCCAGCAGCCAAATACCGGGACAGGGGGGAGGCTATGGCTACACCTTC
J: TRBJ1-2; D: TRBD1; V: TRBV4-2; size: NA; CDR3: CASSQDRTGFFGGYTF; DNA: TGTGCCAGCAGCCAAGATCGGACAGGATTTTTTGGTGGCTACACCTTC